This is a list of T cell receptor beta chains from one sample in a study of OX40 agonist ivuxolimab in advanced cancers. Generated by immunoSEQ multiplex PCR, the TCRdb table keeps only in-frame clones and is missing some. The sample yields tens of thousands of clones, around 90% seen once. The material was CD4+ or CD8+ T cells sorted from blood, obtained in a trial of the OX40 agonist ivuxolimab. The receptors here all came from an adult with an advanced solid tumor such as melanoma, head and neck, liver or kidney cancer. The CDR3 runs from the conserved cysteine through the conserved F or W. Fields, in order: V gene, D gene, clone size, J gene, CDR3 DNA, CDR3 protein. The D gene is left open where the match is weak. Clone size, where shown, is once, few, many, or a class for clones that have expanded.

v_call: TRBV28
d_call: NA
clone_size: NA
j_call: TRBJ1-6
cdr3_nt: TGTGCCAGCGGCGGGGCAGGGGAATCCTATAATTCACCCCTCCACTTT
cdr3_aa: CASGGAGESYNSPLHF

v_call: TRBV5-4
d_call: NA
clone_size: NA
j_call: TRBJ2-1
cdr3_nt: TGTGCCAGCAGCCCTTCTAGCGTTTCCTACAATGAGCAGTTCTTC
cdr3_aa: CASSPSSVSYNEQFF

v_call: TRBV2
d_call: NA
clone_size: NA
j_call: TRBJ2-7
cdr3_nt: TGTGCCAGCAGTGAACAGGTGGTGGGGCAGTACTTC
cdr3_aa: CASSEQVVGQYF

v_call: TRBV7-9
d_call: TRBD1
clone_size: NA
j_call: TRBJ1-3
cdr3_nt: TGTGCCAGCAGCTTCCGCACTCGGACAGGAGGAAACACCATATATTTT
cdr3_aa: CASSFRTRTGGNTIYF

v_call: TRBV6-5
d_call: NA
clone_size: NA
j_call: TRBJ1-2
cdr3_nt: TGTGCCAGCAGTTATGAGGGCAGCCTGAGCTATGGCTACACCTTC
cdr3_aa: CASSYEGSLSYGYTF

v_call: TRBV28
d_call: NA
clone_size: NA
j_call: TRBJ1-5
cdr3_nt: TGTGCCAGCAGTATCGGGGGGGGACTCAATCAGCCCCAGCATTTT
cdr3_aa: CASSIGGGLNQPQHF

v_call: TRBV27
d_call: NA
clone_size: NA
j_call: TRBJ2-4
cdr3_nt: TGTGCCAGCAGTTTATTCCGGGACCGGGGGAACATTCAGTACTTC
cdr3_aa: CASSLFRDRGNIQYF

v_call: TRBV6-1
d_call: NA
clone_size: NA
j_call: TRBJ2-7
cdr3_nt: TGTGCCAGCAGTGAAGACCGTCAATCCTACGAGCAGTACTTC
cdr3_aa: CASSEDRQSYEQYF

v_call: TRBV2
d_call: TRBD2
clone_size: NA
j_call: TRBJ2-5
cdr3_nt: TGTGCCATCTATAGCGGGGGACGGGAGACCCAGTACTTC
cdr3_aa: CAIYSGGRETQYF

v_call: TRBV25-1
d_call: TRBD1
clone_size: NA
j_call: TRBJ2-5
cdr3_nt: TGTGCCAGCAGAGGTAGTCGACAGGGGGAAGAGACCCAGTACTTC
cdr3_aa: CASRGSRQGEETQYF

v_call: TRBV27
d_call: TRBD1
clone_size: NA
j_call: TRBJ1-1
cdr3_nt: TGTGCCAGCAGTCCCCGGACAGGGTGGGACATGAACACTGAAGCTTTCTTT
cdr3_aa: CASSPRTGWDMNTEAFF

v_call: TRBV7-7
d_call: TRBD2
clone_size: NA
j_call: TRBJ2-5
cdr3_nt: TGTGCTAGCAGCGCCGGACTAGCGGGAGTCCAAGAGACCCAGTACTTC
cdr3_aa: CASSAGLAGVQETQYF

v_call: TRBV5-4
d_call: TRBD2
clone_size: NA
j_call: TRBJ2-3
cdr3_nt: TGTGCCAGCAGCTTTTCGGGACTAGCTGCAGATACGCAGTATTTT
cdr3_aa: CASSFSGLAADTQYF

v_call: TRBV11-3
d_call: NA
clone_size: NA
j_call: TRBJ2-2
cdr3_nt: TGTGCCAGCAGCTTACAGAATAGTGTCGCGAACACCGGGGAGCTGTTTTTT
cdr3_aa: CASSLQNSVANTGELFF

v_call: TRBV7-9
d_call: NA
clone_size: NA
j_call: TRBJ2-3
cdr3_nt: TGTGCCAGCAGCTTAAGTCAGTGGGGGGATACGCAGTATTTT
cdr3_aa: CASSLSQWGDTQYF

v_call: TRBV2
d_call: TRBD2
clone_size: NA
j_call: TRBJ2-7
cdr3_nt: TGTGCCACCCACGGGGGGGGTTTCTCCTACGAGCAGTACTTC
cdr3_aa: CATHGGGFSYEQYF

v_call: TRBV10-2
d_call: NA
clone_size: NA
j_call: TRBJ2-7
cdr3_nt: TGCGCCAGCAGTGATATTGGCAGGGGAAACGAGCAGTACTTC
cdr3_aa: CASSDIGRGNEQYF

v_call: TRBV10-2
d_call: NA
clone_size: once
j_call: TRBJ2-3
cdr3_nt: TGCGCCAGCAGTGAGCTGGGGGGCCTTAGCACAGATACGCAGTATTTT
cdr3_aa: CASSELGGLSTDTQYF